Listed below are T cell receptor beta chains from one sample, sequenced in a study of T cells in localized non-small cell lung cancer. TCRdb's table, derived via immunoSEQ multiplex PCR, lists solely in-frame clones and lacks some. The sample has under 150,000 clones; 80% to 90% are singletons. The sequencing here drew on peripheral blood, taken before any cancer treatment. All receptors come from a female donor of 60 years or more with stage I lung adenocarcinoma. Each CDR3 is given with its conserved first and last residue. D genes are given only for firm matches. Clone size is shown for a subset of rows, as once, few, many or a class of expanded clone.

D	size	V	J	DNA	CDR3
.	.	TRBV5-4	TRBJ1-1	TGTGCCAGCAGCTTGCCAGGAGTGAACACTGAAGCTTTCTTT	CASSLPGVNTEAFF
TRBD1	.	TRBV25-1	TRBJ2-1	TGTGCCAGCAGTGCCTCGGGACAGGGGCAGGGGAAGGACAATGAGCAGTTCTTC	CASSASGQGQGKDNEQFF
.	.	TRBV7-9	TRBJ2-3	TGTGCCAGCACCTCAGGGCAGAACCCCACAGATACGCAGTATTTT	CASTSGQNPTDTQYF
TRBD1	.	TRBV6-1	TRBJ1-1	TGTGCCAGCAGTGAAAGGACAGGGGAAGCTTTCTTT	CASSERTGEAFF
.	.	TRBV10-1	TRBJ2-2	TGCGCCAGCAGTACAGGGCCCGGGGAGCTGTTTTTT	CASSTGPGELFF
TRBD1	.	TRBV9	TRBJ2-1	TGTGCCAGCACTCGTCAGGGACAGGGGGATGAGCAGTTCTTC	CASTRQGQGDEQFF
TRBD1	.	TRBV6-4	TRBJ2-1	TGTGCCAGCAGACCCGGGACAGGGATTAGCAATGAGCAGTTCTTC	CASRPGTGISNEQFF
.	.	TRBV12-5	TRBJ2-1	TGTGCTAGTGGAAAGCCAGGGGTTCGCAATGAGCAGTTCTTC	CASGKPGVRNEQFF
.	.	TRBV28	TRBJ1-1	TGTGCCAGCAGTATTGGGGATAACACTGAAGCTTTCTTT	CASSIGDNTEAFF
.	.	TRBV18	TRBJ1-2	TGTGCCAGCTCACCACAAGAGGGGGGATTCTATGGCTACACCTTC	CASSPQEGGFYGYTF
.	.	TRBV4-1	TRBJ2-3	TGCGCCAGCAGCCGCCTGGGAGCGGAAGATACGCAGTATTTT	CASSRLGAEDTQYF
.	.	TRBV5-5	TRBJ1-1	TGTGCCACCGGATCAGGGAGAATGAACACTGAAGCTTTCTTT	CATGSGRMNTEAFF
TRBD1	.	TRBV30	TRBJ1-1	TGTGCCTGGAGCCCAGACAGGGGGACTGAAGCTTTCTTT	CAWSPDRGTEAFF
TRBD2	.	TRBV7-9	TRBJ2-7	TGTGCCAGCAGCTTCCTAGCGGGATTGGGTGAGCAGTACTTC	CASSFLAGLGEQYF
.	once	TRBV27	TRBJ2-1	TGTGCCAGCAGTTTAGGGTACAATGAGCAGTTCTTC	CASSLGYNEQFF
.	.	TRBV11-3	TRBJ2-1	TGTGCCAGCAGCAACCACCGGCGGGGGCACAATGAGCAGTTCTTC	CASSNHRRGHNEQFF
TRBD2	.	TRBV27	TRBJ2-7	TGTGCCAGCAGACCAGCGGGAGCCCTTTACGAGCAGTACTTC	CASRPAGALYEQYF
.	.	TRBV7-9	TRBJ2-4	TGTGCCAGCAGCCCACCTCGCGGTTCAGGTAACATTCAGTACTTC	CASSPPRGSGNIQYF
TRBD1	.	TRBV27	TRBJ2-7	TGTGCCAGCAGTCTTGGAGGAAGGGGGCAGGCAGGCGAGCAGTACTTC	CASSLGGRGQAGEQYF
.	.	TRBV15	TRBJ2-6	TGTGCCACCAGCAGAGAGACGGCGGGTCCGGGGTCTGGGGCCAACGTCCTGACTTTC	CATSRETAGPGSGANVLTF
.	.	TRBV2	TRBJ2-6	TGTGCCAGCCGGGGAACCCGACCGGCCAACGTCCTGACTTTC	CASRGTRPANVLTF
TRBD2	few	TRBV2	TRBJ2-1	TGTGCCAGCAGTGAAGAAGGGACTAGCGGACCTGGAAAGTTCTTC	CASSEEGTSGPGKFF
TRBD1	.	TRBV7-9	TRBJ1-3	TGTGCCAGCAGCTCCCCGGGACAGAACTCTGGAAACACCATATATTTT	CASSSPGQNSGNTIYF
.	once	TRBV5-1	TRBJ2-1	TGCGCCAGCAGCTTAAGCCCCCCCGGTGGAGGGGAGCAGTTCTTC	CASSLSPPGGGEQFF
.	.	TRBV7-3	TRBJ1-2	TGTGCCAGCAGCCCGGACAGCAACTATGGCTACACCTTC	CASSPDSNYGYTF
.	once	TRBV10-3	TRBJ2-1	TGTGCCACCGTGGGAGACGGCAATGAGCAGTTCTTC	CATVGDGNEQFF
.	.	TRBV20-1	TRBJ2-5	TGCAGTCTCTCCCCGAGGTCCCAGTACTTC	CSLSPRSQYF
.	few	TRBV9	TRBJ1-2	TGTGCCAGCAGCGTAGGCAGGGTAGACGGGGGCTACACCTTC	CASSVGRVDGGYTF
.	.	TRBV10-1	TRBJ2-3	TGCGCCAGCAGCCCCGGGCAGCGGATTCCTAGCACAGATACGCAGTATTTT	CASSPGQRIPSTDTQYF
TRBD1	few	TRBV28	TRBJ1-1	TGTGCCAGCAGAGGGGGCACGAACACTGAAGCTTTCTTT	CASRGGTNTEAFF
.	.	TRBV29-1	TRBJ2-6	TGCAGCGCGGGGAAGGCCAACGTCCTGACTTTC	CSAGKANVLTF
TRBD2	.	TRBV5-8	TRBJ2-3	TGTGCCAGCGGAGGTAGCGGGGTCACAGATACGCAGTATTTT	CASGGSGVTDTQYF
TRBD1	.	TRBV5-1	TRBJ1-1	TGCGCCAGCAAACCGGGACAGGGTACTGAAGCTTTCTTT	CASKPGQGTEAFF
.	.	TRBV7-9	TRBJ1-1	TGTGCCAGCAGCTTCGATTGGCCATCGGCTTTCTTT	CASSFDWPSAFF
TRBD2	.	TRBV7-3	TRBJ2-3	TGTGCCAGCAGCTCTAGCGGGAGCACAGATACGCAGTATTTT	CASSSSGSTDTQYF
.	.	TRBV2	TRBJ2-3	TGTGCCAGCAGTGCTAACGGGGGAGGCACAGATACGCAGTATTTT	CASSANGGGTDTQYF
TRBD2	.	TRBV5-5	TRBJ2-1	TGTGCCAGCAGCTTTGGCGGCGGGAGGGACAATGAGCAGTTCTTC	CASSFGGGRDNEQFF
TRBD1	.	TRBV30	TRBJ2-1	TGTGCCTGGAGCTCGGACAGGACCAATGAGCAGTTCTTC	CAWSSDRTNEQFF
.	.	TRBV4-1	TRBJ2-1	TGCGCCAGCAGCCAAGTCTCTTCTTTCCCGTTCTTC	CASSQVSSFPFF
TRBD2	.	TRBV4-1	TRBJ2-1	TGCGCCAGCAGCCATCCCGGGACTAGAGGGTACAATGAGCAGTTCTTC	CASSHPGTRGYNEQFF
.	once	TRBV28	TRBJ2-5	TGTGCCAGCAGTTTATACGGGGGCGGGGAGACCCAGTACTTC	CASSLYGGGETQYF
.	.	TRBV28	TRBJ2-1	TGTGCCAGCAGCCTGGACCAATACAATGAGCAGTTCTTC	CASSLDQYNEQFF
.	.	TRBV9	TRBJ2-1	.	CASSVISGPAVPINEQFF
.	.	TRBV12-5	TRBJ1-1	TGTGCTAGTGCCCCGGAGACGAACACTGAAGCTTTCTTT	CASAPETNTEAFF
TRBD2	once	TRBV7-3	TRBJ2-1	TGTGCCAGCAGCTCACGGGGGGAGCTGGTTTACAATGAGCAGTTCTTC	CASSSRGELVYNEQFF
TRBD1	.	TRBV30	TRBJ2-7	TGTGCCTGCGCTCAGGGGGCGAGCTACGAGCAGTACTTC	CACAQGASYEQYF
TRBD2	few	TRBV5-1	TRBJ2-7	TGCGCCAGCAGCTTAGGACTAGCGGGTCCGTCCTCCTACGAGCAGTACTTC	CASSLGLAGPSSYEQYF
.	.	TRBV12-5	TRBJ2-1	TGTGCTAGTGGTGATGCCCCAGGAGTGAATGAGCAGTTCTTC	CASGDAPGVNEQFF
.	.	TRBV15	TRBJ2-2	TGTGCCACCAGCAGAGAGGCAGGGCAGATCGGGGAGCTGTTTTTT	CATSREAGQIGELFF
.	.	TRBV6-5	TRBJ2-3	TGTGCCAGCAGTTACGCTTCCAGTGGGACGCAGTATTTT	CASSYASSGTQYF
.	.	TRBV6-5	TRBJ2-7	TGTGCCAGCAGTTACTACCCTCAGGGGACCTACGAGCAGTACTTC	CASSYYPQGTYEQYF
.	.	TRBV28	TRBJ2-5	TGTGCCAGCAGCCGATATTACAAGGGACTGGTCCAAGAGACCCAGTACTTC	CASSRYYKGLVQETQYF
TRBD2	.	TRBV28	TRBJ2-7	TGTGCCAGCGGTCCTAGCGGGAGGGCCTACGAGCAGTACTTC	CASGPSGRAYEQYF
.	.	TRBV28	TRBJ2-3	TGTGCCAGCAGCCTCCGACAGACAGATACGCAGTATTTT	CASSLRQTDTQYF
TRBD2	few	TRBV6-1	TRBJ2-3	TGTGCCAGCAGTGAAGTTTCTAGCGGGAGTACAGATACGCAGTATTTT	CASSEVSSGSTDTQYF
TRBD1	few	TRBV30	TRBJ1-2	TGTGCCTGGAGTGTGGGAGGGGACAGGGGGAGATACACCTTC	CAWSVGGDRGRYTF
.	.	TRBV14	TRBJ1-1	TGTGCCAGCAGCCTCAAAAGCGGACGGGCTTTCTTT	CASSLKSGRAFF
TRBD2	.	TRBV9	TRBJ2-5	TGTGCCAGCAGCGTAGCCGGAGCGGGAGTAGGTCAAGAGACCCAGTACTTC	CASSVAGAGVGQETQYF
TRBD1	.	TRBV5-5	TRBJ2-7	TGTGCCAGCAGTACGGTAATGGGACAGGGCTACGAGCAGTACTTC	CASSTVMGQGYEQYF
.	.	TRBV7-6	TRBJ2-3	TGTGCCAGCAGCTTGTTCCGCCGCACAGATACGCAGTATTTT	CASSLFRRTDTQYF